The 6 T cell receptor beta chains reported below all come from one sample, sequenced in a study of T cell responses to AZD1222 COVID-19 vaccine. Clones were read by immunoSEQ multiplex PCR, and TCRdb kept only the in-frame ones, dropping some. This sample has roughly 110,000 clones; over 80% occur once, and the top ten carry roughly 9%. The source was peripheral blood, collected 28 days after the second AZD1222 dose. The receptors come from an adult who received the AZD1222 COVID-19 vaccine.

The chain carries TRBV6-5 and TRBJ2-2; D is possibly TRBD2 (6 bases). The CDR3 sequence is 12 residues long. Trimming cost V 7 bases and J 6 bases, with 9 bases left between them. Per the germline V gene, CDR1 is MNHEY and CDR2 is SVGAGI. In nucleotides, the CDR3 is TGTGCCAGCATGCCGGGGGCCGGGGAGCTGTTTTTT. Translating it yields CASMPGAGELFF.

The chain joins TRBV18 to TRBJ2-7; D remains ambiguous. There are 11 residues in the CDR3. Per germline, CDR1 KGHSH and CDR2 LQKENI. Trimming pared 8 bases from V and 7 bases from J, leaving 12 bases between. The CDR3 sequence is CASGNQREQYF. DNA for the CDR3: TGTGCCAGCGGCAACCAGCGAGAGCAGTACTTC. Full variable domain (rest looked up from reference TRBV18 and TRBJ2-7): NAGVMQNPRHLVRRRGQEARLRCSPMKGHSHVYWYRQLPEEGLKFMVYLQKENIIDESGMPKERFSAEFPKEGPSILRIQQVVRGDSAAYFCASGNQREQYFGPGTRLTVT.

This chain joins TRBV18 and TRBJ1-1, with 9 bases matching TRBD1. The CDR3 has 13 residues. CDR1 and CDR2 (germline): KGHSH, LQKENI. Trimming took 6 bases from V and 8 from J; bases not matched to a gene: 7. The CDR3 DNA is TGTGCCAGCTCCCCCGGGACAGGGAACGAAGCTTTCTTT. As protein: CASSPGTGNEAFF.

CDR3 loop: CASSTATGTNQPQHF. The CDR3 DNA sequence: TGTGCCAGTAGTACCGCGACAGGAACCAATCAGCCCCAGCATTTT. This rearrangement joins TRBV19 to TRBJ1-5; tentatively, D is TRBD1 (6 bases). The CDR3 is 15 residues long. Germline assignment: CDR1 LNHDA and CDR2 SQIVND (reference sequence). The V gene lost 4 bases and the J gene lost 3 bases, with 13 bases spanning the gap.

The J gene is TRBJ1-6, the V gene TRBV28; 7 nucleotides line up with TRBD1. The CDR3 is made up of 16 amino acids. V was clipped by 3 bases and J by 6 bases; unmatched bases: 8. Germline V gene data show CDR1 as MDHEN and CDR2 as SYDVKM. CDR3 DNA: TGTGCCAGCAGTTTTATCAGCCGACAGGGTAATTCACCCCTCCACTTT. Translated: CASSFISRQGNSPLHF.

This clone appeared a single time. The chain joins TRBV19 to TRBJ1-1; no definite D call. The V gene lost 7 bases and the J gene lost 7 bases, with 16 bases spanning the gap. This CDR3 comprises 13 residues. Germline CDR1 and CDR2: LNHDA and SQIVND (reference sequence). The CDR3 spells CASTTHGSGEAFF. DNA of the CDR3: TGTGCCAGTACGACCCACGGGTCTGGTGAAGCTTTCTTT.